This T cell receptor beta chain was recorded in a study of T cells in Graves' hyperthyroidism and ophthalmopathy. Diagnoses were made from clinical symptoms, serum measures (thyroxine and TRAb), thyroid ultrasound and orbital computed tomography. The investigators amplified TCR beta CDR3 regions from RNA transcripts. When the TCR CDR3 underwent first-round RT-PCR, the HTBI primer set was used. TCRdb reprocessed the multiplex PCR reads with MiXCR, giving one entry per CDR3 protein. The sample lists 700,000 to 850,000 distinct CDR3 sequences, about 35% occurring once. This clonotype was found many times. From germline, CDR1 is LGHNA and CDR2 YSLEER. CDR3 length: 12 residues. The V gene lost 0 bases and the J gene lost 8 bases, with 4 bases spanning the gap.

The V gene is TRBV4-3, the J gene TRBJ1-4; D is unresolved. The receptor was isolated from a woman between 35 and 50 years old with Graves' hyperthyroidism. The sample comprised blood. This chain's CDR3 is CASSQDSEKLFF. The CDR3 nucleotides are TGCGCCAGCAGCCAAGACTCGGAAAAACTGTTTTTT.